Below are 31 T cell receptor beta chains sequenced from a single sample in a study of glioma-infiltrating T cells after dendritic cell vaccination. The time point here: after dendritic cell vaccination, including at tumor progression/relapse. The assay was immunoSEQ multiplex PCR, and TCRdb's table has in-frame clones only and misses some. The sample lists about 90,000 clones, around 86% occurring once. The sequencing used blood, collected after dendritic cell vaccination. Receptors originate from a human donor with glioblastoma.

The gene calls are TRBV7-6 and TRBJ1-2; a weak D match, TRBD1 (5 bases). The germline CDR1 and CDR2 sequences are SGHVS and FNYEAQ. V dropped 5 bases and J dropped 3 bases, with 16 bases sitting between them. This CDR3 spans 15 amino acids. This chain's CDR3 is CASSLGRGADYGYTF. CDR3 sequence (DNA): TGTGCCAGCAGCCTCGGGAGGGGCGCCGACTATGGCTACACCTTC.

This clone was seen repeatedly, ten times or more. Other nucleotide sequences from this sample produce the same CDR3. The rearrangement joins TRBV10-3 to TRBJ1-1; the D gene is possibly TRBD1 (5 bases). The CDR3 loop spans 12 amino acids. The V end lost 3 bases, the J end lost 11 bases, and 13 bases lay between the germline ends. Germline V gene data show CDR1 as ENHRY and CDR2 as SYGVKD. The CDR3 DNA reads as TGTGCCATCAGTGAAGACGACAGAGGCGCTTTCTTT. It yields the protein CAISEDDRGAFF.

The genes are TRBV4-2 and TRBJ1-2, with a weak D call TRBD1 (5 bases). Germline CDR1 LGHNA, CDR2 YNFKEQ. CDR3 length equals 12 residues. With 3 bases removed from V and 5 bases from J, the gap between germline ends came to 7 bases. This CDR3 reads CASSQGRYGYTF. The DNA of the CDR3 is TGTGCCAGCAGCCAGGGGCGTTATGGCTACACCTTC.

The CDR3 is CASSSPGQGVYEQYF. For the CDR3, the DNA is TGTGCCAGCAGCTCACCGGGACAGGGGGTGTACGAGCAGTACTTC. V is TRBV27 and J is TRBJ2-7; 11 bases match TRBD1. CDR3 size: 15 residues. Germline CDR1 and CDR2: MNHEY and SMNVEV (reference sequence). The trim removed 6 bases at V and 4 bases at J, leaving 8 bases unmatched.

This chain joins TRBV7-6 and TRBJ1-6; no clear D. Trimming cost V 5 bases and J 10 bases, with 12 bases left between them. This CDR3 is 13 amino acids long. CDR1 is SGHVS and CDR2 is FNYEAQ in the germline V gene. CDR3 in DNA: TGTGCCAGCAGCCGGGAGCGGGAGTCACCCCTCCACTTT. Its protein is CASSRERESPLHF.

V usage is TRBV9 and J usage is TRBJ2-1, with 11 bases that match TRBD2. V lost 2 bases, J lost 9 bases, and 10 bases stayed unmatched. CDR3 length equals 16 residues. Germline V CDR1 and CDR2: SGDLS, YYNGEE. CDR3 amino acids: CASSVTTSGAIGEQFF. DNA for the CDR3: TGTGCCAGCAGCGTTACGACTAGCGGGGCCATTGGTGAGCAGTTCTTC. The full variable domain, with the rest looked up from reference TRBV9 and TRBJ2-1, is DSGVTQTPKHLITATGQRVTLRCSPRSGDLSVYWYQQSLDQGLQFLIQYYNGEERAKGNILERFSAQQFPDLHSELNLSSLELGDSALYFCASSVTTSGAIGEQFFGPGTRLTVL.

The chain recombines TRBV19 with TRBJ2-5; 9 bases fit TRBD2. The germline V gene encodes CDR1 LNHDA and CDR2 SQIVND (reference sequence). With 1 base clipped from V and 3 bases from J, the junction kept 6 bases outside the gene matches. The CDR3 is 16 residues long. The chain's CDR3 is CASSIGLGGGEETQYF. In DNA, the CDR3 is TGTGCCAGTAGTATAGGGCTCGGCGGGGGGGAAGAGACCCAGTACTTC.

The chain carries TRBV6-1 and TRBJ1-1; D is possibly TRBD1 (5 bases). The V end was cut by 4 bases, the J end by 6 bases, with 15 bases between. This CDR3 spans 14 amino acids. In germline, CDR1 is MNHNS, CDR2 SASEGT. The CDR3 region is CASSVPGYNPEAFF. The CDR3 nucleotides are TGTGCCAGCAGTGTGCCAGGGTATAATCCTGAAGCTTTCTTT.

V and J are TRBV6-5 and TRBJ2-1; 11 nucleotides line up with TRBD2. Germline CDR1 MNHEY, CDR2 SVGAGI. Trimming cost V 6 bases and J 6 bases; bases outside gene matches: 7. The CDR3 runs to 15 residues. The CDR3 spells CASSFSGGAGNEQFF. Written as DNA, the CDR3 is TGTGCCAGCAGCTTTAGCGGGGGGGCCGGCAATGAGCAGTTCTTC.

V and J are TRBV27 and TRBJ1-3, with D possibly matching TRBD1 (5 bases). Germline values: CDR1 MNHEY, CDR2 SMNVEV (reference sequence). Trimming shortened V by 5 bases and J by 0 bases, and 11 bases separated the two germline ends. The CDR3 is made up of 15 amino acids. CDR3 DNA sequence: TGTGCCAGCAGTGCGGGACCCTCCTCTGGAAACACCATATATTTT. It yields the protein CASSAGPSSGNTIYF.

V and J are TRBV2 and TRBJ2-1, with D perhaps TRBD2 (6 bases). The germline V and J ends were trimmed by 7 bases and 7 bases, with 17 bases remaining between them. CDR1 and CDR2 (germline): SNHLY, FYNNEI. CDR3 length: 14 residues. The CDR3: CASKMGRERNEQFF. CDR3 DNA: TGTGCCAGCAAAATGGGTCGGGAGCGGAATGAGCAGTTCTTC.

The chain combines TRBV6-1 with TRBJ2-7; D remains unclear. Germline-derived CDR1 and CDR2 are MNHNS and SASEGT. V lost 6 bases and J lost 0, with 12 bases in between. CDR3 length equals 14 residues. The CDR3 nucleotides read TGTGCCAGCAGCCCCGCGCCGAGCTCCTACGAGCAGTACTTC. This codes for CASSPAPSSYEQYF.

The chain recombines TRBV18 with TRBJ1-2; 7 positions match TRBD1. The CDR3 is made up of 13 amino acids. The V gene's germline CDR1 is KGHSH and CDR2 LQKENI. V was clipped by 3 bases and J by 8 bases; unmatched bases: 6. The CDR3 sequence is CASSPPTGDGYTF. The CDR3 DNA follows: TGTGCCAGCTCACCCCCCACAGGGGACGGCTACACCTTC.

This chain links TRBV5-4 with TRBJ1-6; TRBD1 aligns across 7 bases. The CDR3 is 16 residues long. Germline values: CDR1 SGHNT, CDR2 YYREEE (reference sequence). The J segment lost 3 bases and the V segment lost 0 bases, leaving 3 bases of the junction unmatched. The CDR3 sequence: CASSLGQGGYNSPLHF. In nucleotides, the CDR3 is TGTGCCAGCAGCTTGGGGCAGGGGGGCTATAATTCACCCCTCCACTTT.

The genes are TRBV5-1 and TRBJ2-3; TRBD2 is a possible D gene (7 bases). CDR1 and CDR2 (germline): SGHRS, YFSETQ. The V end was cut by 0 bases, the J end by 2 bases, with 16 bases between. The CDR3 is 17 residues long. CDR3 sequence: CASSLAAGGLATDTQYF. As DNA, the CDR3 is TGCGCCAGCAGCTTGGCCGCCGGGGGGCTCGCCACAGATACGCAGTATTTT.

The rearrangement links TRBV19 to TRBJ2-5; D gene uncertain. V was cut by 3 bases and J by 0 bases, with 11 bases left in between. CDR3 length equals 15 residues. The germline V gene encodes CDR1 LNHDA and CDR2 SQIVND (reference sequence). The DNA for the CDR3 is TGTGCCAGTAGTATCGGCCAGCAGGACCAAGAGACCCAGTACTTC. Translating gives CASSIGQQDQETQYF.

The chain has TRBV13 and TRBJ2-3, with 13 positions matching TRBD2. V lost 5 bases, J lost 4 bases, and 9 bases stayed unmatched. This CDR3 has 17 amino acids. Germline-derived CDR1 and CDR2 are PRHDT and FYEKMQ (reference sequence). The CDR3 DNA sequence: TGTGCCAGCAGCACAGGCACGGGACTAGCGGGGTCAGATACGCAGTATTTT. Amino acids: CASSTGTGLAGSDTQYF.

The rearrangement links TRBV7-3 to TRBJ2-1; possible D gene TRBD1, 5 bases. This CDR3 has 14 amino acids. With 3 bases removed from V and 6 bases from J, the gap between germline ends came to 12 bases. Per the germline V gene, CDR1 is SGHTA and CDR2 is FQGTGA. This chain's CDR3 is CASSLGPRGNEQFF. The CDR3 DNA is TGTGCCAGCAGCTTGGGCCCTAGGGGCAATGAGCAGTTCTTC. Full variable domain (missing parts from reference TRBV7-3 and TRBJ2-1): GAGVSQTPSNKVTEKGKYVELRCDPISGHTALYWYRQSLGQGPEFLIYFQGTGAADDSGLPNDRFFAVRPEGSVSTLKIQRTERGDSAVYLCASSLGPRGNEQFFGPGTRLTVL.

This clone is labeled as large (0.1 to 1%). Other DNA sequences in the same sample also yield this CDR3. The chain carries TRBV19 and TRBJ2-7; D gene ambiguous. Between the trimmed V and J ends, which lost 4 bases and 4 bases, there was a span of 5 bases. The CDR3 spans 11 residues. In germline, CDR1 is LNHDA, CDR2 SQIVND (reference sequence). Here the CDR3 reads CASSSRYEQYF. The CDR3 DNA reads as TGTGCCAGTAGTAGCAGGTACGAGCAGTACTTC.

This clone was counted a single time. This chain uses TRBV2 with TRBJ2-7, with TRBD1 as a possible D gene (6 bases). This CDR3 spans 14 amino acids. Germline lookup yields CDR1 SNHLY and CDR2 FYNNEI. V lost 8 bases and J 5 bases, leaving 19 bases between the germline ends. DNA for the CDR3: TGTGCCAGCTCCACGCAGGGGCCCGCGGACGAGCAGTACTTC. Protein product: CASSTQGPADEQYF.

This chain connects TRBV25-1 to TRBJ1-2, with D perhaps matching TRBD1 (5 bases). CDR3 length: 13 residues. Deletions cut 3 bases from V and 7 bases from J, with 12 bases between. Germline CDR1 reads MGHDK; CDR2 reads SYGVNS. The CDR3 loop is CASSDPQGIGYTF. CDR3 bases: TGTGCCAGCAGTGACCCGCAGGGCATTGGCTACACCTTC.

V usage is TRBV30 and J usage is TRBJ1-1, with a tentative D call TRBD1 (6 bases). Trimming cost V 1 base and J 7 bases, with 7 bases left between them. This CDR3 is 11 amino acids long. From germline, CDR1 is GTSNPN and CDR2 SVGIG (reference sequence). Here the CDR3 DNA reads TGTGCCTGGAGTGAGGGGGTTGAAGCTTTCTTT. Translated: CAWSEGVEAFF.

This clone was seen a few times. The CDR3 reads CASSPETVGKEKLFF. CDR3 coding DNA: TGTGCCAGCTCACCCGAGACAGTAGGAAAAGAAAAACTGTTTTTT. This rearrangement joins TRBV18 to TRBJ1-4; perhaps TRBD1 as D (5 bases). Trimming cost V 3 bases and J 8 bases, with 16 bases left between them. CDR1 and CDR2 (germline): KGHSH, LQKENI. The CDR3 is 15 amino acids.

The chain has TRBV2 and TRBJ1-4; TRBD1 matches at 9 bases. The CDR3 length is 14 residues. Unmatched junction bases numbered 7, after V lost 7 bases and J lost 7 bases. The V gene's germline CDR1 is SNHLY and CDR2 FYNNEI. Here the CDR3 reads CASTKDRGAEKLFF. In DNA form, the CDR3 reads TGTGCCAGCACCAAAGACAGGGGGGCTGAAAAACTGTTTTTT.

This sequence joins TRBV5-1 and TRBJ1-1, with TRBD1 matching 8 bases. J gave up 0 bases and V 3 bases, and 7 bases lay outside the gene matches. This CDR3 has 16 amino acids. Germline-derived CDR1 and CDR2 are SGHRS and YFSETQ. CDR3 residues: CASSYGQGNMNTEAFF. CDR3 DNA: TGCGCCAGCAGCTACGGACAGGGAAATATGAACACTGAAGCTTTCTTT.

V usage is TRBV15 and J usage is TRBJ1-2, with no clear D. The germline gives CDR1 LNHNV, CDR2 YYDKDF (reference sequence). This CDR3 is built from 14 residues. Trimming stripped 3 bases from V and 0 bases from J, with 8 bases between. In DNA, the CDR3 is TGTGCCACCAGCAGGTATGGAGCTAACTATGGCTACACCTTC. Translating gives CATSRYGANYGYTF.

The gene calls are TRBV6-4 and TRBJ1-1; a possible D gene is TRBD1 (5 bases). The CDR3 length is 13 residues. V was pared by 6 bases and J by 4 bases, with 12 bases between. CDR1 and CDR2 from the germline V gene are MRHNA and SNTAGT. The CDR3 sequence is CASSWRGLTEAFF. The CDR3, as DNA: TGTGCCAGCAGCTGGAGGGGCCTCACTGAAGCTTTCTTT.

This clone has only a few counts. This chain connects TRBV6-5 to TRBJ2-1, with TRBD1 matching 8 bases. With V trimmed by 7 bases and J by 4 bases, 6 bases remained unmatched. The germline CDR1 and CDR2 sequences are MNHEY and SVGAGI. The CDR3 totals 14 residues. The CDR3 DNA follows: TGTGCCAGCACCCCGGGACAGGAGTACAATGAGCAGTTCTTC. This encodes CASTPGQEYNEQFF.

This chain links TRBV9 with TRBJ1-2; D gene ambiguous. The CDR3 is made up of 13 amino acids. In germline, CDR1 is SGDLS, CDR2 YYNGEE. V lost 0 bases, J lost 4 bases, and 7 bases lay in between. The DNA for the CDR3 is TGTGCCAGCAGCGTAGAAGAGAGCTATGGCTACACCTTC. It encodes CASSVEESYGYTF.

V usage is TRBV14 and J usage is TRBJ2-1, with D perhaps TRBD1 (5 bases). The CDR3 extends over 14 amino acids. Between the trimmed V and J ends, which lost 2 bases and 4 bases, there was a span of 9 bases. The germline V gene encodes CDR1 SGHDN and CDR2 FVKESK. For the CDR3, the DNA is TGTGCCAGCAGCCAACTGACAGAGTACAATGAGCAGTTCTTC. It specifies CASSQLTEYNEQFF.

The V call is TRBV6-1, the J call TRBJ2-5; 7 nucleotides agree with TRBD2. V gave up 2 bases and J gave up 4 bases; unmatched junction bases: 10. Germline loops: CDR1 MNHNS, CDR2 SASEGT. The CDR3 spans 16 residues. As DNA, the CDR3 is TGTGCCAGCAGTGAATCGGGGGGTAAGATAGGAGAGACCCAGTACTTC. Protein product: CASSESGGKIGETQYF.